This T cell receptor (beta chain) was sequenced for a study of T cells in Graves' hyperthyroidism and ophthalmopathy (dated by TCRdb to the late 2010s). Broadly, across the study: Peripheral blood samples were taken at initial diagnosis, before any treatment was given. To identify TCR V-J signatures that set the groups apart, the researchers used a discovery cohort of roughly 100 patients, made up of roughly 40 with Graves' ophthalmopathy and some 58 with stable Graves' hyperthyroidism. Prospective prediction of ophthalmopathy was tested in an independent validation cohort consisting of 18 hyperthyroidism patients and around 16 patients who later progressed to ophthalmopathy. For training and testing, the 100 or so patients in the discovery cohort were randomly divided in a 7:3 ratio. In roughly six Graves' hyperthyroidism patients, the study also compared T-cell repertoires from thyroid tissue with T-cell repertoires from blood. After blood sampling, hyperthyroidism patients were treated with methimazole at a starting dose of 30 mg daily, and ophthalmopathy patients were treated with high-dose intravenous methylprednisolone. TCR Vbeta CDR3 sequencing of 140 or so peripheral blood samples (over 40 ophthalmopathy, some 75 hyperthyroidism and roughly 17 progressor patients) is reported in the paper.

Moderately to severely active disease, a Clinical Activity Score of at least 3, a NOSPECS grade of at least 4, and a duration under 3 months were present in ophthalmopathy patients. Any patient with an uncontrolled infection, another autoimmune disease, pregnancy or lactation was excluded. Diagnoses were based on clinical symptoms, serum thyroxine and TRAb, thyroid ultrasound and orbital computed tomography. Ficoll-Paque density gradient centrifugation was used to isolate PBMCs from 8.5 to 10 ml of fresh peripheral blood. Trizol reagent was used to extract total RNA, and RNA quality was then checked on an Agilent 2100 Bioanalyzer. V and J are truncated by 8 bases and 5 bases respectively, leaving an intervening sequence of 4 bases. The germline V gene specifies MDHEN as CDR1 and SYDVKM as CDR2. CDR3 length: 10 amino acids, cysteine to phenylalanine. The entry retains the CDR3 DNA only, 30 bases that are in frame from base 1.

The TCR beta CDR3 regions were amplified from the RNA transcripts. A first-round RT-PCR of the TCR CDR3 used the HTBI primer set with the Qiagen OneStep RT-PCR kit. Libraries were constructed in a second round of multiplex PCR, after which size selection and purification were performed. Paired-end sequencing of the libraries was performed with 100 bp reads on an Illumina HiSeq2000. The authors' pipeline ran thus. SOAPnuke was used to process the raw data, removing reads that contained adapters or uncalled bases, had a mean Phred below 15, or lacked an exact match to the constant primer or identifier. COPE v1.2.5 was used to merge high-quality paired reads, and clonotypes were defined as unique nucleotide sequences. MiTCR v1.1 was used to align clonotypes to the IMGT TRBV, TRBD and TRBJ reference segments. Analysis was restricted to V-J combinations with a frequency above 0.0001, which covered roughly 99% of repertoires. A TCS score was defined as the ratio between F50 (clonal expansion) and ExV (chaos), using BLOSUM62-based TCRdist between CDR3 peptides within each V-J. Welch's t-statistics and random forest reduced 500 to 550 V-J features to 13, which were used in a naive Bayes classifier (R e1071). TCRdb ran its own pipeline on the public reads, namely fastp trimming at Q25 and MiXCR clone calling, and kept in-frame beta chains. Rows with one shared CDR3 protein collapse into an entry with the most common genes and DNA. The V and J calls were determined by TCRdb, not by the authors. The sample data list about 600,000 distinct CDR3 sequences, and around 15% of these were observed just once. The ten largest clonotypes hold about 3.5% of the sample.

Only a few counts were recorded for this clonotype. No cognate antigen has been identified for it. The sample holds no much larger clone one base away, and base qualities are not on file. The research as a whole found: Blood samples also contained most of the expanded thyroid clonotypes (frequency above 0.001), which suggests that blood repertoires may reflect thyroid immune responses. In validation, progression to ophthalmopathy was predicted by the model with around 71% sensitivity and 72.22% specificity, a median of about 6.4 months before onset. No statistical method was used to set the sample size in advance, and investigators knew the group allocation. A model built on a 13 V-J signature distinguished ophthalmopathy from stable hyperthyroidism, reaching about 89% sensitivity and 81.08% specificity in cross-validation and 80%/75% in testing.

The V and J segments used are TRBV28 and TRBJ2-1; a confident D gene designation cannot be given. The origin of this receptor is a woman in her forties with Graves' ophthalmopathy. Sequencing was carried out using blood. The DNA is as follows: TGTGCCAGCGGGAACAATGAGCAGTTCTTC. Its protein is CASGNNEQFF.